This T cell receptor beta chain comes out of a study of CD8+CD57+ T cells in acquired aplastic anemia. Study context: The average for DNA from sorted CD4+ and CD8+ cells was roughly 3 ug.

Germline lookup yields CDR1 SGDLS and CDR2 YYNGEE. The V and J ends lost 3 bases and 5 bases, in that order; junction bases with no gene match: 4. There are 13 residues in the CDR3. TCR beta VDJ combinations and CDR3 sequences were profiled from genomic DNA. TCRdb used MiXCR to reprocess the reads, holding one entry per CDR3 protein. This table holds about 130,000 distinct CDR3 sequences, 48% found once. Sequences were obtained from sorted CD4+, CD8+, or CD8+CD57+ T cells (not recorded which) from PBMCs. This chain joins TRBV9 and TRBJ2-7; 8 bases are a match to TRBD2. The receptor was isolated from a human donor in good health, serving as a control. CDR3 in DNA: TGTGCCAGCAGCGCATCACTAGCGGACGAGCAGTACTTC. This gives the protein CASSASLADEQYF.